This TCR beta chain originates from a study of OX40 agonist ivuxolimab in advanced cancers. Germline values: CDR1 SGHDT, CDR2 YYEEEE. Deletions cut 3 bases from V and 5 bases from J, with 10 bases between. The CDR3 runs to 13 residues. Sequencing was performed with immunoSEQ multiplex PCR; in TCRdb, only in-frame clones are kept and a portion is missing. The table records about 55,000 clones, roughly 90% of them present only once. This clone was observed a few times. This receptor was obtained from an adult with an advanced solid tumor such as melanoma, head and neck, liver or kidney cancer. The rearrangement joins TRBV5-6 to TRBJ2-3, with D maybe TRBD1 (6 bases). The input for sequencing was CD4+ or CD8+ T cells sorted from blood, taken in a trial of the OX40 agonist ivuxolimab. Here the CDR3 reads CASSWAGVDTQYF. CDR3 sequence (DNA): TGTGCCAGCAGCTGGGCAGGGGTAGATACGCAGTATTTT.